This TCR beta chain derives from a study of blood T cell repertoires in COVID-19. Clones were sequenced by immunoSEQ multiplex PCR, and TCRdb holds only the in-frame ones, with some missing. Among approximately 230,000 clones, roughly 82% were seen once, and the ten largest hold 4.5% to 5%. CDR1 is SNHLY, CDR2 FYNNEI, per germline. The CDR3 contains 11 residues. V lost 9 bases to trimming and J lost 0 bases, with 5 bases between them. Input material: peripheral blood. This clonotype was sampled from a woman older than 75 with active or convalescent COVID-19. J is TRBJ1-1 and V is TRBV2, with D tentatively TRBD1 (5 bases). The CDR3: CARGLNTEAFF. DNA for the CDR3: TGTGCCAGGGGGCTGAACACTGAAGCTTTCTTT.